The sequence of this T cell receptor beta chain was determined in a study of T-cell memory formation after mild COVID-19. Study-level information: TCR clusters mostly belonged to single donors.

TCRdb fed the 5' RACE reads into MiXCR, producing one record per CDR3 protein. The data show 400,000 to 500,000 distinct CDR3 sequences, more than 15% seen once. This clonotype was observed a handful of times. V shed 6 bases, J shed 6 bases, and the junction held 11 bases outside the gene matches. This CDR3 has 14 amino acids. The sequence was obtained from a young man who had mild COVID-19 (a few samples of this study predate the infection). Cell type and time point are not known. The sequenced sample consisted of PBMCs or a T cell subset sorted from them (not recorded which). The V call is TRBV12-3 or TRBV12-4, the J call TRBJ2-7, with 7 bases aligning to TRBD1. Written as DNA, the CDR3 is TGTGCCAGCAGGGACCGGGACAGACTCGGCGAGCAGTACTTC. This sequence encodes CASRDRDRLGEQYF.